The TCR beta chain described here comes from a study of beta chain features in type 1 diabetes. Every bit of the isolated RNA underwent reverse transcription, so sequencing read expressed TCRB transcripts. TCRdb's table, derived via immunoSEQ multiplex PCR, lists solely in-frame clones and lacks some. The sample records 450,000 or so clones, about 10% being singletons. The germline V gene has CDR1 MNHEY and CDR2 SMNVEV (reference sequence). The ends were cut back, 2 bases at V and 0 bases at J, with 6 bases in the middle. There are 14 residues in the CDR3. This clone was counted between two and nine times. What it recognizes is unknown. Different DNA sequences within this sample yield the same CDR3. Study-wide points: Insertions at VDJ junctions were less frequent in type 1 diabetes patients. These patients also deleted more nucleotides at the same junctions. With patients and controls alike, PCR might favor shorter templates to an equal degree.

Source material: naive CD4+ T cells from blood. The J gene is TRBJ2-3, the V gene TRBV27; perhaps TRBD2 as D (5 bases). The receptor was derived from a woman aged 18-30 years in good health. The CDR3 loop is CASSLRGSTDTQYF. CDR3 bases: TGTGCCAGCAGTTTACGGGGAAGCACAGATACGCAGTATTTT.